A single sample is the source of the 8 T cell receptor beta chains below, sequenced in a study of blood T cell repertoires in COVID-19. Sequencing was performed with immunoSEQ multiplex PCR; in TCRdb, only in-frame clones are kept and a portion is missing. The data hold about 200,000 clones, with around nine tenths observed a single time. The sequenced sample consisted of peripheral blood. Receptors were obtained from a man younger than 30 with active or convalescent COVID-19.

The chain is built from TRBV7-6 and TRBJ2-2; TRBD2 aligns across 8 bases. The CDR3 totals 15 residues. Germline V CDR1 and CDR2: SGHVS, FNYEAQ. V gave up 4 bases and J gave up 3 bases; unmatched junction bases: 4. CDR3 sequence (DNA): TGTGCCAGCAGCTCCCAGCGGGGGTACACCGGGGAGCTGTTTTTT. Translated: CASSSQRGYTGELFF. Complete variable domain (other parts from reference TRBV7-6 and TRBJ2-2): GAGVSQSPRYKVTKRGQDVALRCDPISGHVSLYWYRQALGQGPEFLTYFNYEAQQDKSGLPNDRFSAERPEGSISTLTIQRTEQRDSAMYRCASSSQRGYTGELFFGEGSRLTVL.

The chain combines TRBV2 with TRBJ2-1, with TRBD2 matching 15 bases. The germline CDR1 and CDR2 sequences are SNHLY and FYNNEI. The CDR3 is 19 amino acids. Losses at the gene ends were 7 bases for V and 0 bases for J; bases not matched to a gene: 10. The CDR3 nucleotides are TGTGCCAGCATGACATCCGGGACTAGCGGGAGGAACTCCTACAATGAGCAGTTCTTC. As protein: CASMTSGTSGRNSYNEQFF.

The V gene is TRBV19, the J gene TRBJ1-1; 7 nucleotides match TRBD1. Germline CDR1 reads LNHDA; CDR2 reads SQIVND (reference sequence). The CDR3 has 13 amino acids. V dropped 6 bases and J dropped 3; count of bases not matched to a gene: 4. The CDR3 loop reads CASRRTGDTEAFF. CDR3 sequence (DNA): TGTGCCAGTAGACGTACAGGGGACACTGAAGCTTTCTTT. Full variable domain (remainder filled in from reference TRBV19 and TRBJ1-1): DGGITQSPKYLFRKEGQNVTLSCEQNLNHDAMYWYRQDPGQGLRLIYYSQIVNDFQKGDIAEGYSVSREKKESFPLTVTSAQKNPTAFYLCASRRTGDTEAFFGQGTRLTVV.

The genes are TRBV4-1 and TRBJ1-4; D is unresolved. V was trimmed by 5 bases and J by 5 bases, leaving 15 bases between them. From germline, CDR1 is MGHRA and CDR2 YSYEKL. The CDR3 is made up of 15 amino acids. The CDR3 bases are TGCGCCAGCAGCGGAGCGCGATTCGGGAATGAAAAACTGTTTTTT. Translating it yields CASSGARFGNEKLFF.

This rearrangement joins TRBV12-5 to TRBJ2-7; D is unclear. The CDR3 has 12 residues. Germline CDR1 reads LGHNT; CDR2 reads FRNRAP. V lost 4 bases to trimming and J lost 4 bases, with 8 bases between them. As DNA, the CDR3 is TGTGCTAGTGGTTCCGCCCGGTACGAGCAGTACTTC. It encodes CASGSARYEQYF.

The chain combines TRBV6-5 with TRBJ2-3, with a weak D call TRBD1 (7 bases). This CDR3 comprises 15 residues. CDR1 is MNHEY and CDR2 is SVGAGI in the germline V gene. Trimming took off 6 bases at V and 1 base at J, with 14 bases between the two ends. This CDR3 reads CASSQGGRGTDTQYF. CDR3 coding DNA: TGTGCCAGCAGCCAGGGGGGACGCGGCACAGATACGCAGTATTTT.

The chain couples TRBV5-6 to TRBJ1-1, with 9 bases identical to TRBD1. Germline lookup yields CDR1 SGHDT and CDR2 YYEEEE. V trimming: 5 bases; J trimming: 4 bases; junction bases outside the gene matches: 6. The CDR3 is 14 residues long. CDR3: CASRLTTGGTEAFF. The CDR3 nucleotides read TGTGCCAGCAGATTGACGACAGGGGGCACTGAAGCTTTCTTT.

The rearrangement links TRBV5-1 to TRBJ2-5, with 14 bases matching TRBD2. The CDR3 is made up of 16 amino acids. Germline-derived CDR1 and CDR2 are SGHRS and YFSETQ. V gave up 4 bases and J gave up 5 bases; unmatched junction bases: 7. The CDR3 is CASSPLTSGRAETQYF. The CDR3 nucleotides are TGCGCCAGCAGCCCATTGACTAGCGGGAGGGCTGAGACCCAGTACTTC. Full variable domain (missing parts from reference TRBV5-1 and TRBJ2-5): KAGVTQTPRYLIKTRGQQVTLSCSPISGHRSVSWYQQTPGQGLQFLFEYFSETQRNKGNFPGRFSGRQFSNSRSEMNVSTLELGDSALYLCASSPLTSGRAETQYFGPGTRLLVL.